This TCR beta chain emerged from a study of PD-1 blockade in mismatch repair-deficient tumors. Background on the study: Patients had about 13 mismatch repair-deficient cancer types and were previously treated and progressing.

Produced via immunoSEQ multiplex PCR; TCRdb's table is partial and in-frame only. The sample consists of about 20,000 clones, around four fifths of them appearing once. The TCR-sequenced patients were three responders to pembrolizumab. CDR1 is SGHRS, CDR2 YFSETQ, per germline. The CDR3 is made up of 16 amino acids. The J segment lost 3 bases and the V segment lost 4 bases, leaving 5 bases of the junction unmatched. This clone was seen only once. This TCR derives from an adult with mismatch repair-deficient cancer. Sequencing was performed on peripheral blood, taken 2 weeks after starting pembrolizumab. V usage is TRBV5-1 and J usage is TRBJ2-5, with 14 positions matching TRBD2. The CDR3 here is CASSAGLAGGEETQYF. DNA for the CDR3: TGCGCCAGCAGCGCCGGACTAGCGGGAGGTGAAGAGACCCAGTACTTC. Using reference TRBV5-1 and TRBJ2-5 for the parts outside the CDR3, the full variable domain is KAGVTQTPRYLIKTRGQQVTLSCSPISGHRSVSWYQQTPGQGLQFLFEYFSETQRNKGNFPGRFSGRQFSNSRSEMNVSTLELGDSALYLCASSAGLAGGEETQYFGPGTRLLVL.